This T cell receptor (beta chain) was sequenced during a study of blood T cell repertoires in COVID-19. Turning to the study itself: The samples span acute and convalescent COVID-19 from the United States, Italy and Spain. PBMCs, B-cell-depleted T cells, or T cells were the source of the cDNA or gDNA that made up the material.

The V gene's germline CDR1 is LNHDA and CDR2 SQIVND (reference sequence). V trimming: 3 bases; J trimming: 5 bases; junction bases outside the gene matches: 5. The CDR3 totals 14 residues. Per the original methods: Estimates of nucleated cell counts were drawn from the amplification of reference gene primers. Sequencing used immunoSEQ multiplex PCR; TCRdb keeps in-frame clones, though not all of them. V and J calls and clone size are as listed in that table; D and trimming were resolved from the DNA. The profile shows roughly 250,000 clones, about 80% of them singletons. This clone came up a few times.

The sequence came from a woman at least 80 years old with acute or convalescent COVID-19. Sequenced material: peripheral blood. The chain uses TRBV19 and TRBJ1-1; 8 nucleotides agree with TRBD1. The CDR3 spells CASSIQGARTEAFF. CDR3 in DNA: TGTGCCAGTAGTATCCAGGGGGCGCGAACTGAAGCTTTCTTT.